This T cell receptor (beta chain) was sequenced in a study of CD8 T cells in ankylosing spondylitis. At least ten counts were recorded for this clonotype. Its target is not known. Study observations and caveats: Blood from ankylosing spondylitis patients appeared to carry a characteristic roughly 8-variant TCR beta motif.

TCRdb passed the 5' RACE reads through MiXCR, listing each CDR3 protein once. This sample has about 460,000 distinct CDR3 sequences, with about 5.2% found just once. Source material: blood, either unsorted or a sorted T cell fraction (not recorded which). This clonotype was sampled from a male donor with ankylosing spondylitis.

As DNA, the CDR3 is TGTGCCAGCAGCTTAGAGCTTGGACAGGGGGGGCTGCCCCAGCATTTT. Amino acids: CASSLELGQGGLPQHF. The chain joins TRBV7-2 to TRBJ1-5; 10 bases agree with TRBD1. Trimming removed 1 base from V and 9 bases from J; junction bases left unmatched: 9. From germline, CDR1 is SGHTA and CDR2 FQGNSA. CDR3 length: 16 amino acids.